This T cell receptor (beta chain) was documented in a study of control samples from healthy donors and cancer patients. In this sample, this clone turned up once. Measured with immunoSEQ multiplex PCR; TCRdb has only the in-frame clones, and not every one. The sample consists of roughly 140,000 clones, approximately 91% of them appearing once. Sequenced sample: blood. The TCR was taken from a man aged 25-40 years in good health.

The CDR3 bases are TGTGCCAGCTCACCACCTTCTGGAAACACCATATATTTT. This gives the protein CASSPPSGNTIYF. This chain connects TRBV18 to TRBJ1-3, with no clear D. Trimming removed 0 bases from V and 1 base from J, with 1 base in between. CDR1 is KGHSH and CDR2 is LQKENI in the germline V gene. This CDR3 region has 13 residues.